Listed below are T cell receptor beta chains from one sample, sequenced in a study of identical twins. TCRdb redid the calling of the 5' RACE reads with MiXCR, one entry per CDR3 protein. Of fewer than 800,000 distinct CDR3 sequences in the sample, about 7% are singletons; the top ten hold 1.6%. This same sample was also part of a study on yellow fever vaccine responses in identical twins.

What was sequenced was PBMCs. The origin of the receptors is a woman younger than 35 in good health. Each CDR3 is given with its conserved first and last residue. A D gene is named only where the DNA matches it firmly. Rows may omit the clone size; those that give it use once, few, many or a size class.

J | size | V | D | CDR3 | DNA
TRBJ2-5 | . | TRBV10-3 | . | CAISGSTGQETQYF | TGTGCCATCAGTGGATCGACAGGACAAGAGACCCAGTACTTC
TRBJ2-3 | . | TRBV3-1 | . | CASSQAITSTDTQYF | TGTGCCAGCAGCCAAGCCATTACTAGCACAGATACGCAGTATTTT
TRBJ2-3 | few | TRBV7-2 | TRBD1 | CASSSGGRSTDTQYF | TGTGCCAGCAGCTCAGGGGGACGGAGCACAGATACGCAGTATTTT
TRBJ2-7 | few | TRBV20-1 | . | CSASTWGRDEQYF | TGCAGTGCTAGCACTTGGGGACGCGACGAGCAGTACTTC
TRBJ2-5 | many | TRBV10-1 | . | CASSEGREGGTQYF | TGCGCCAGCAGTGAGGGCAGGGAGGGGGGAACCCAGTACTTC
TRBJ2-3 | many | TRBV10-3 | TRBD2 | CAINKAGGTDTQYF | TGTGCCATCAACAAAGCGGGAGGTACAGATACGCAGTATTTT
TRBJ2-3 | few | TRBV24-1 | . | CATSDGGTDTQYF | TGTGCCACCAGTGATGGGGGTACAGATACGCAGTATTTT
TRBJ2-3 | few | TRBV29-1 | TRBD2 | CSVSAGLRTDTQYF | TGCAGCGTCTCGGCGGGACTACGCACAGATACGCAGTATTTT
TRBJ2-2 | . | TRBV6-1 | . | CASTQGTWLNTGELFF | TGTGCCAGCACCCAAGGGACGTGGCTGAACACCGGGGAGCTGTTTTTT
TRBJ2-3 | many | TRBV5-1 | TRBD1 | CASSLGDRGRTDTQYF | TGCGCCAGCAGCTTGGGGGACAGGGGGCGTACAGATACGCAGTATTTT
TRBJ2-2 | . | TRBV20-1 | . | CSAPPPLRGPNTGELFF | TGCAGTGCCCCACCCCCGCTTAGAGGACCGAACACCGGGGAGCTGTTTTTT
TRBJ2-5 | . | TRBV24-1 | . | CATSVAGSQETQYF | TGTGCCACCAGTGTAGCCGGGAGCCAAGAGACCCAGTACTTC
TRBJ2-1 | many | TRBV9 | . | CASSPWGGDYNEQFF | TGTGCCAGCAGCCCCTGGGGCGGGGACTACAATGAGCAGTTCTTC
TRBJ2-7 | many | TRBV5-6 | TRBD1 | CASSLLDRGRYEQYF | TGTGCCAGCAGCTTGTTGGACAGGGGCCGCTACGAGCAGTACTTC
TRBJ2-5 | many | TRBV4-1 | . | CASSQETGQNHF | TGCGCCAGCAGCCAAGAAACAGGACAGAATCACTTC
TRBJ2-2 | few | TRBV10-3 | . | CAIKTTRGDTGELFF | TGTGCCATCAAGACGACAAGGGGGGACACCGGGGAGCTGTTTTTT
TRBJ2-7 | . | TRBV27 | . | CASSPSTGGRYEQYF | TGTGCCAGCAGTCCCTCGACAGGCGGGCGCTACGAGCAGTACTTC
TRBJ1-1 | many | TRBV3-1 | . | CASSPSWGIVNTEAFF | TGTGCCAGCAGCCCAAGTTGGGGGATTGTAAACACTGAAGCTTTCTTT
TRBJ1-3 | many | TRBV12-3/TRBV12-4 | TRBD1 | CASRRQGGGNTIYF | TGTGCCAGCAGGCGACAGGGGGGAGGAAACACCATATATTTT
TRBJ2-5 | many | TRBV20-1 | . | CSASRTVETQYF | TGCAGTGCTAGTCGGACCGTTGAGACCCAGTACTTC
TRBJ2-5 | . | TRBV20-1 | . | CSARIALAKYQETQYF | TGCAGTGCTAGAATAGCGCTAGCAAAGTACCAAGAGACCCAGTACTTC
TRBJ2-1 | . | TRBV7-3 | TRBD1 | CASSSGQVNRGEQFF | TGTGCCAGCAGCTCAGGACAGGTCAACAGAGGTGAGCAGTTCTTC
TRBJ2-4 | few | TRBV11-3 | . | CASSERRSKNIQYF | TGTGCCAGCAGCGAAAGGCGGTCCAAAAACATTCAGTACTTC
TRBJ2-3 | few | TRBV6-4 | . | CASSGPLLLANEGDTQYF | TGTGCCAGCAGTGGACCCCTCCTACTAGCAAACGAGGGAGATACGCAGTATTTT
TRBJ2-1 | . | TRBV20-1 | . | CSARDYRGDTSHNEQFF | TGCAGTGCTAGGGACTACCGGGGCGACACTTCCCACAATGAGCAGTTCTTC
TRBJ2-2 | many | TRBV12-3/TRBV12-4 | . | CASSLKGTKNTGELFF | TGTGCCAGCAGTTTAAAGGGAACCAAGAACACCGGGGAGCTGTTTTTT
TRBJ2-7 | . | TRBV11-3 | . | CASSVSGRREEQYF | TGTGCCAGCAGCGTTAGTGGCAGGAGGGAAGAGCAGTACTTC
TRBJ2-7 | . | TRBV20-1 | TRBD1 | CSASKDRVAYEQYF | TGCAGTGCGTCCAAAGACAGGGTCGCCTACGAGCAGTACTTC
TRBJ1-5 | . | TRBV7-9 | . | CASSVGLINQPQHF | TGTGCCAGCAGCGTCGGACTGATCAATCAGCCCCAGCATTTT
TRBJ2-1 | . | TRBV7-8 | TRBD2 | CASSRASGVYNEQFF | TGTGCCAGCAGCCGTGCTAGCGGGGTGTACAATGAGCAGTTCTTC
TRBJ2-5 | few | TRBV28 | TRBD2 | CASSSRLAGGLKGTQYF | TGTGCCAGCAGCTCCAGACTAGCGGGGGGCCTCAAGGGGACCCAGTACTTC
TRBJ1-1 | many | TRBV12-3/TRBV12-4 | . | CASRGFRGRTEAFF | TGTGCCAGCAGGGGGTTCAGAGGGAGGACTGAAGCTTTCTTT